The present TCR beta chain was sequenced within a study of T-cell reconstitution after alpha-beta-depleted transplantation in children (TCRdb year 2016). Broadly, across the study: Using TCR repertoire profiling, the study quantitatively followed how T-cell immune reconstitution unfolded in children after TCRalphabeta/CD19-depleted allogeneic hematopoietic cell transplantation.

V is cut back by 0 bases and J by 0 bases, with 9 bases in the junction unmatched. The CDR3 has 19 amino acids, counting the end cysteine and phenylalanine. Of all the DNA, just the CDR3 is kept, 57 bases in frame from base 1. Based on the germline V gene, the CDR1 and CDR2 sequences are SGHRS and YFSETQ. This clonotype was counted between two and nine times. No cognate antigen has been identified for it. One base away there is no much larger clone; base qualities are not given. The sample's treatment or condition, from its label and the paper: allogeneic hematopoietic cell transplantation with graft depleted of TCRalphabeta T cells and CD19 B cells. Transplant recipients were children who received TCRalphabeta/CD19-depleted allogeneic hematopoietic cell grafts. The library relied on PCR. TCRdb names Illumina HiSeq 2500 as the instrument used. TCR libraries were prepared with molecular barcoding, using unique molecular identifiers to normalize TCRbeta repertoire quantification. The raw public data were reprocessed by TCRdb itself: fastp quality trimming at Q25, MiXCR clonotype calling, in-frame beta chains only. Each entry is one CDR3 protein sequence, shown with its most common DNA and genes. Present in this sample are about 900,000 distinct CDR3 sequences, about 30% of which were seen just once. The ten largest make up roughly 30% of the sample.

On the study overall, not on this receptor specifically: Apparently early alphabetaT-cell count recovery about two months after transplant reportedly relied on only several hundred rapidly expanded clones derived from non-depleted graft cells. In some patients, high TCRbeta diversity at day 60 was attributed to recipient T cells and intrathymic progenitors that had survived conditioning. Over the following months the frequencies of hyperexpanded clones went down, and after one year T-cell counts and TCRbeta diversity were mostly credited to newly produced T cells.

The receptor was isolated from a boy under two years old who had a stem cell transplant for SCID, so the T cells may come from the graft donor. Sequencing was performed on PBMCs, mostly from graft donor cells, taken 360 days after TCRalphabeta/CD19-depleted stem cell transplant. This receptor chain uses TRBV5-1 and TRBJ2-5, with TRBD2 matching 12 junction bases. The CDR3 amino acid sequence is: CASSLEWGTSGRYQETQYF. The DNA sequence follows: TGCGCCAGCAGCTTGGAATGGGGGACTAGCGGGCGATACCAAGAGACCCAGTACTTC.